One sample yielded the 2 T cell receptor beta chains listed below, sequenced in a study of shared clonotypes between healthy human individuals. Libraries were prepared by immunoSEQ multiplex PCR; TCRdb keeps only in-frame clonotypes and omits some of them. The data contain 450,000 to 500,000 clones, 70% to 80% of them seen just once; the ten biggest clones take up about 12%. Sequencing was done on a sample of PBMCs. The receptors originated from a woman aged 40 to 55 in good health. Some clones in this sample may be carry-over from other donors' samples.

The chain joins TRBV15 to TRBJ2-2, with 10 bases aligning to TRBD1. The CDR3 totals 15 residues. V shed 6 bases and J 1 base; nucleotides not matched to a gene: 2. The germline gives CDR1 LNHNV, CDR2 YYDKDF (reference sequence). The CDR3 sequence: CATRRDRGNTGELFF. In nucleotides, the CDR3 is TGTGCCACCAGGCGGGACAGGGGGAACACCGGGGAGCTGTTTTTT.

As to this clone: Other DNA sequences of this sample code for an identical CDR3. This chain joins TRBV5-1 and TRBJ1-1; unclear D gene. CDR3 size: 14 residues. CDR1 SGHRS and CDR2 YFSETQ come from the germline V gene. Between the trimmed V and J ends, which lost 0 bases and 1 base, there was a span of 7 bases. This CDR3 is CASSLAGGNTEAFF. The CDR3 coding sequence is TGCGCCAGCAGCTTGGCAGGTGGGAACACTGAAGCTTTCTTT.